The present T cell receptor beta chain was sequenced within a study of T cell responses to AZD1222 COVID-19 vaccine. General study points: Repertoire sampling occurred only after the peak T cell response. The donor group comprised mostly white British people and more females; the analysis possibly underestimated clonal diversity.

Of note for this clone: Its antigen is not known.

The CDR3 is made up of 15 amino acids. J was trimmed by 7 bases and V by 0 bases; bases with no gene match: 7. CDR1 and CDR2 from the germline V gene are SGHNT and YYREEE (reference sequence). Measured with immunoSEQ multiplex PCR; TCRdb has only the in-frame clones, and not every one. Among under 150,000 clones listed, around 90% were seen once. The TCR was taken from an adult in good health. Sequencing used peripheral blood, obtained on day 0 of AZD1222 vaccination. V and J are TRBV5-4 and TRBJ1-1; 9 positions agree with TRBD1. The CDR3 bases are TGTGCCAGCAGCTTGGGGACAGGGGCCCTATTTGAAGCTTTCTTT. Protein product: CASSLGTGALFEAFF.